One sample yielded the 25 T cell receptor beta chains listed below, sequenced in a study of cytomegalovirus exposure and HLA in healthy donors (TCRdb year 2017). Libraries were constructed by the immunoSEQ multiplex PCR assay. For the multiplex PCR, a mixture combining 60 forward primers for TCR Vbeta segments and 13 reverse primers for TCR Jbeta segments was used. TCRdb re-hosts the immuneACCESS table, in-frame sequences only. Its copies lack some clones; in the studies checked, an unresolved V gene accounts for under half of them, and the cause for the rest is not known. This sample holds around 160,000 clones; roughly 79% were observed only once. The top ten hold about 1% of the sample. Material: PBMCs. The receptor source for this set is a woman in her thirties or forties in good health and CMV-seronegative.

The chain employs TRBV25-1 and TRBJ2-7, with 7 bases lining up with TRBD2. This CDR3 region has 15 residues. The V segment lost 6 bases and the J segment 1 base; nucleotides outside the gene matches: 9. Germline CDR1 reads MGHDK; CDR2 reads SYGVNS. CDR3 DNA sequence: TGTGCCAGCAGCGCTCACCGGGACTATTCCTACGAGCAGTACTTC. Translation gives CASSAHRDYSYEQYF.

This chain uses TRBV30 with TRBJ1-2; 7 nucleotides match TRBD1. This CDR3 has 17 amino acids. J was trimmed by 3 bases and V by 1 base; bases with no gene match: 14. Looked up from germline, CDR1 is GTSNPN and CDR2 is SVGIG (reference sequence). CDR3 bases: TGTGCCTGGAGTGGACCCTCGGGACAGTTTGGGGACTATGGCTACACCTTC. This codes for CAWSGPSGQFGDYGYTF.

V is TRBV7-9 and J is TRBJ2-3, with 8 bases fitting TRBD2. Trimming removed 1 base from V and 4 bases from J; junction bases left unmatched: 4. Germline CDR1 SEHNR, CDR2 FQNEAQ (reference sequence). This CDR3 spans 15 amino acids. The CDR3 spells CASSLGAGEADTQYF. The CDR3, as DNA: TGTGCCAGCAGCTTAGGAGCGGGAGAGGCAGATACGCAGTATTTT.

CDR3 sequence reads: CASSPSRDRGREQYF. Here the CDR3 DNA reads TGTGCCAGCAGCCCGTCCCGGGACAGGGGGCGAGAGCAGTACTTC. The rearrangement joins TRBV7-8 to TRBJ2-7; 12 nucleotides match TRBD1. The germline V gene has CDR1 SGHVS and CDR2 FQNEAQ. The junction had 9 bases not matched to a gene; V was cut back by 5 bases and J by 7 bases. The CDR3 is made up of 15 amino acids.

The chain recombines TRBV11-2 with TRBJ2-5; 13 bases fit TRBD2. The CDR3 contains 15 residues. After removal of 3 bases from V and 3 bases from J, the junction contained 1 base not matched to a gene. From germline, CDR1 is SGHAT and CDR2 FQNNGV. The CDR3 here is CASSFGTSGKETQYF. The DNA of the CDR3 is TGTGCCAGCAGCTTCGGGACTAGCGGGAAAGAGACCCAGTACTTC.

The V and J genes are TRBV7-2 and TRBJ1-2, with 7 bases matching TRBD1. The CDR3 consists of 13 residues. Per germline, CDR1 SGHTA and CDR2 FQGNSA. V was pared by 1 base and J by 6 bases, with 2 bases of the junction left unmatched. The CDR3 loop is CASSLDRGDGYTF. CDR3 coding DNA: TGTGCCAGCAGCTTAGACAGGGGAGATGGCTACACCTTC.

The J gene is TRBJ2-5, the V gene TRBV5-1; D remains ambiguous. This CDR3 has 12 residues. Germline CDR1 and CDR2: SGHRS and YFSETQ. V was clipped by 7 bases and J by 3 bases, with 10 bases between them. CDR3 protein: CASPTVEETQYF. DNA of the CDR3: TGCGCCAGCCCAACAGTGGAAGAGACCCAGTACTTC.

This sequence joins TRBV28 and TRBJ2-7, with TRBD2 matching 7 bases. Germline CDR1 MDHEN, CDR2 SYDVKM. The CDR3 is 14 residues long. V dropped 6 bases and J dropped 6; count of bases not matched to a gene: 11. CDR3 in amino acids: CASRGGGIRGEQYF. For the CDR3, the DNA is TGTGCCAGCAGGGGGGGAGGGATAAGGGGCGAGCAGTACTTC.

This clone was counted once. The chain couples TRBV11-3 to TRBJ1-2, with 7 bases that match TRBD1. In germline, CDR1 is SGHNT, CDR2 YENEEA. The junction had 19 bases not matched to a gene; V was cut back by 5 bases and J by 4 bases. This CDR3 has 18 residues. The CDR3 DNA follows: TGTGCCAGCAGCCCCCAGGACAGGCCAACCGGGAATTGCTATGGCTACACCTTC. It codes for CASSPQDRPTGNCYGYTF.

This clone was counted between two and nine times. The chain couples TRBV6-6 to TRBJ1-2; possibly TRBD1 for D (6 bases). V lost 7 bases to trimming and J lost 4 bases, with 13 bases between them. CDR3 length: 13 residues. Looked up from germline, CDR1 is MNHNY and CDR2 is SVGAGI (reference sequence). The CDR3 spells CASTPQGAYGYTF. The CDR3 DNA follows: TGTGCCAGCACTCCACAGGGCGCCTATGGCTACACCTTC.

This clone has just one count. V and J are TRBV11-3 and TRBJ1-4; 7 bases map to TRBD1. V lost 5 bases, J lost 7 bases, and 7 bases stayed unmatched. This CDR3 region has 14 residues. Germline values: CDR1 SGHNT, CDR2 YENEEA. DNA of the CDR3: TGTGCCAGCAGCCTACAGGGGCTAAGTGAAAAACTGTTTTTT. Amino acids: CASSLQGLSEKLFF.

The rearrangement links TRBV7-9 to TRBJ2-7; a weak D match, TRBD2 (5 bases). Trimming left V 1 base short and J 0 bases short, with 19 bases between. The CDR3 sequence is 18 residues long. CDR1 is SEHNR and CDR2 is FQNEAQ in the germline V gene (reference sequence). Here the CDR3 reads CASSLDLARGLDSYEQYF. CDR3 nucleotide sequence: TGTGCCAGCAGCTTAGATTTAGCTCGAGGGTTAGACTCCTACGAGCAGTACTTC.

This clone was found a few times. The chain joins TRBV7-9 to TRBJ2-1; 9 bases align to TRBD1. CDR3 size: 14 residues. CDR1 SEHNR and CDR2 FQNEAQ come from the germline V gene (reference sequence). Losses at the gene ends were 4 bases for V and 6 bases for J; bases not matched to a gene: 4. The DNA for the CDR3 is TGTGCCAGCAGCTATCGGACAGGGGCCAATGAGCAGTTCTTC. Translation gives CASSYRTGANEQFF.

The chain is built from TRBV5-1 and TRBJ2-7, with 10 bases lining up with TRBD1. Germline loops: CDR1 SGHRS, CDR2 YFSETQ. The CDR3 runs to 15 residues. V was pared by 6 bases and J by 6 bases, with 12 bases of the junction left unmatched. For the CDR3, the DNA is TGCGCCAGCACTCATTCCGGGACAGGGGTGGGCGAGCAGTACTTC. Amino acids: CASTHSGTGVGEQYF.

This clone occurred once. This sequence joins TRBV5-1 and TRBJ2-2, with TRBD1 identical over 7 bases. Trimming cost V 7 bases and J 2 bases; bases outside gene matches: 8. The CDR3 is made up of 15 amino acids. Looked up from germline, CDR1 is SGHRS and CDR2 is YFSETQ. The CDR3 DNA reads as TGCGCCAGCGGCGAGGGGGCCGATAACACCGGGGAGCTGTTTTTT. Translating it yields CASGEGADNTGELFF.

This clone was seen only once. The chain is built from TRBV12-5 and TRBJ1-1; D not certain. V dropped 6 bases and J dropped 4 bases, with 12 bases sitting between them. CDR3 size: 13 residues. Germline V gene data show CDR1 as LGHNT and CDR2 as FRNRAP. In DNA, the CDR3 is TGTGCTAGTGGCTTTCATCTCGGCACTGAAGCTTTCTTT. Translated: CASGFHLGTEAFF.

Only one count was recorded for this clone. The rearrangement uses TRBV4-1 and TRBJ1-5, with D unresolved. CDR3 length: 16 amino acids. Germline V CDR1 and CDR2: MGHRA, YSYEKL. The V end was cut by 0 bases, the J end by 3 bases, with 12 bases between. This CDR3 reads CASSQDESSTNQPQHF. In nucleotides, the CDR3 is TGCGCCAGCAGCCAAGATGAGAGTAGTACCAATCAGCCCCAGCATTTT.

The gene calls are TRBV11-2 and TRBJ2-3, with TRBD1 matching over 7 bases. Germline V gene data show CDR1 as SGHAT and CDR2 as FQNNGV. The CDR3 runs to 16 residues. Losses at the gene ends were 2 bases for V and 3 bases for J; bases not matched to a gene: 8. The CDR3 protein is CASSLPGTAVTDTQYF. The CDR3 nucleotides are TGTGCCAGCAGCTTACCCGGGACAGCGGTTACAGATACGCAGTATTTT.

A few counts support this clone. The V call is TRBV11-2, the J call TRBJ2-2; a possible D gene is TRBD1 (6 bases). V lost 3 bases to trimming and J lost 5 bases, with 10 bases between them. CDR3 length: 14 residues. CDR1 is SGHAT, CDR2 FQNNGV, per germline. CDR3 DNA: TGTGCCAGCAGCTTCCCACAGGGAACCGGGGAGCTGTTTTTT. Its translation: CASSFPQGTGELFF.

In nucleotides, the CDR3 is TGTGCCAGCAGTGCAGGGGATCTCCCCTACGAGCAGTACTTC. Protein: CASSAGDLPYEQYF. The rearrangement uses TRBV27 and TRBJ2-7, with D perhaps matching TRBD1 (6 bases). Trimming took 5 bases from V and 2 from J, leaving 13 bases between them. In germline, CDR1 is MNHEY, CDR2 SMNVEV (reference sequence). The CDR3 is 14 amino acids.

The V call is TRBV2, the J call TRBJ1-6, with a tentative D call TRBD1 (5 bases). Germline V gives CDR1 SNHLY, CDR2 FYNNEI. V dropped 8 bases and J dropped 10 bases, with 15 bases sitting between them. The CDR3 is 13 residues long. The CDR3 DNA reads TGTGCCAGCTCCGGGACTGACCAATCACCCCTCCACTTT. It codes for CASSGTDQSPLHF.

This clone was found a few times. At one end, the junction sequence differs from germline, possibly due to a read error. This chain's CDR3 is CASSLSPFGGIDTQYF. In DNA, the CDR3 is TGTGCTAGCAGCTTAAGCCCGTTTGGGGGGATAGATACGCAGTATTTT. V and J are TRBV7-7 and TRBJ2-3; D may be TRBD2 (6 bases). CDR3 size: 16 residues. CDR1 SSHAT and CDR2 FNYEAQ come from the germline V gene (reference sequence).

The V and J genes are TRBV5-1 and TRBJ2-7; 9 bases align to TRBD1. Per the germline V gene, CDR1 is SGHRS and CDR2 is YFSETQ. The CDR3 covers 14 residues. V lost 2 bases and J lost 4; bases outside the gene matches: 4. CDR3 coding DNA: TGCGCCAGCAGCTTTACAGGGGGCGGTTACGAGCAGTACTTC. This codes for CASSFTGGGYEQYF.

The V gene is TRBV7-6, the J gene TRBJ1-3; 8 bases fit TRBD1. Germline V gene sequence: CDR1 SGHVS, CDR2 FNYEAQ. This CDR3 is 17 amino acids long. J was trimmed by 1 base and V by 1 base; bases with no gene match: 6. DNA of the CDR3: TGTGCCAGCAGCTTAGTAGGACAGGGAACTTCTGGAAACACCATATATTTT. Translating gives CASSLVGQGTSGNTIYF.

This clone was counted a few times. The chain carries TRBV29-1 and TRBJ2-7; TRBD1 aligns across 8 bases. The CDR3 is 11 residues long. Losses at the gene ends were 6 bases for V and 6 bases for J; bases not matched to a gene: 4. Per germline, CDR1 SQVTM and CDR2 ANQGSEA. The CDR3 here is CSVKTGAEQYF. CDR3 nucleotides: TGCAGCGTAAAGACAGGGGCCGAGCAGTACTTC.